This TCR beta chain was observed in a study of cytomegalovirus exposure and HLA in healthy donors. Looked up from germline, CDR1 is GTSNPN and CDR2 is SVGIG (reference sequence). The CDR3 sequence is 19 residues long. J lost 9 bases, V lost 4 bases, and 25 bases had no gene match. Notes on the study in general: Associated with cytomegalovirus, according to the listing, were around 160 TCR beta chains. As was reported, the classifier diagnosed cytomegalovirus status with high specificity and sensitivity. The study found most TCR sequences rare, yet found some public TCRs in many donors.

Using immunoSEQ multiplex PCR, the repertoire was profiled, and TCRdb retains in-frame clones only, with some absent. Of some 250,000 clones in the sample, about 86% were seen once. As to this clone: Its matching antigen is unknown.

Specimen: PBMCs. The receptor was derived from a woman in her 30s in good health and CMV-seropositive. This chain connects TRBV30 to TRBJ2-1; the match to TRBD1 covers 9 bases. The CDR3 coding sequence is TGTGCCTGGACTAACAAGGGACAGGGTGGCCCGCGGGGACTCGGTGAGCAGTTCTTC. Translated: CAWTNKGQGGPRGLGEQFF.